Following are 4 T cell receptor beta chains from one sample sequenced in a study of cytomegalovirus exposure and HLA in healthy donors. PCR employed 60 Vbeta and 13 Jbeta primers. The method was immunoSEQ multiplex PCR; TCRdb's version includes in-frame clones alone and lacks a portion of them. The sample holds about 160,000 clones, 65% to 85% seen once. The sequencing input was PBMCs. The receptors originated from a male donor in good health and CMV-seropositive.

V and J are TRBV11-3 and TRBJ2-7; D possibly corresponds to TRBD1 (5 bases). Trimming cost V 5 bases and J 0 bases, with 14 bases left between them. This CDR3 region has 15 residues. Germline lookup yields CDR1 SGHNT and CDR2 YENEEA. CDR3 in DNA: TGTGCCAGCAGCCAGGGCGAGTTTAGCTCCTACGAGCAGTACTTC. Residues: CASSQGEFSSYEQYF.

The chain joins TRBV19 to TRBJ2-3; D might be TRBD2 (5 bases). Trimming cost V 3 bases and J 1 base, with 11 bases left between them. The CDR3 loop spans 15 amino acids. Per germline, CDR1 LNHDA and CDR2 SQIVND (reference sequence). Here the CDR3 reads CASSMGASGTDTQYF. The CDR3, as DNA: TGTGCCAGTAGTATGGGAGCGAGCGGCACAGATACGCAGTATTTT.

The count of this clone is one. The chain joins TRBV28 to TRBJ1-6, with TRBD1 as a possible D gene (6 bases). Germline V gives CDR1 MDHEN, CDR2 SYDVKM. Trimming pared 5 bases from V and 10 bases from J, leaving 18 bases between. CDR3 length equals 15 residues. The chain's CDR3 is CASSPPTGPSSPLHF. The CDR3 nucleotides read TGTGCCAGCAGTCCCCCGACAGGCCCGAGCTCACCCCTCCACTTT. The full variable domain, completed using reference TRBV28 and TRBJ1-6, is DVKVTQSSRYLVKRTGEKVFLECVQDMDHENMFWYRQDPGLGLRLIYFSYDVKMKEKGDIPEGYSVSREKKERFSLILESASTNQTSMYLCASSPPTGPSSPLHFGNGTRLTVT.

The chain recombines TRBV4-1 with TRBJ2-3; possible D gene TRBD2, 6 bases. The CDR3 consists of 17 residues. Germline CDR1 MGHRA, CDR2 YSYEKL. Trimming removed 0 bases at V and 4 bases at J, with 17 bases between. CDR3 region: CASSQETDAGLADTQYF. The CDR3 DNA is TGCGCCAGCAGCCAAGAAACGGACGCGGGACTGGCAGATACGCAGTATTTT.